The clone carrying this TCR beta chain was seen repeatedly, ten times or more. This CDR3 is built from 15 residues. The germline V gene encodes CDR1 LNHDA and CDR2 SQIVND (reference sequence). V was clipped by 3 bases and J by 4 bases; unmatched bases: 1. The time point here: sample taken at primary tumor resection. The input material, whole RNA from tumor, nontumor lung or frozen PBMC, was sequenced unsorted. A total of around 72 untreated early-stage non-small cell lung cancer patients served as donors. Each CDR3 protein gets one entry after TCRdb re-called the 5' RACE reads with MiXCR. This table holds 3,500 to 5,000 distinct CDR3 sequences, roughly 9.8% found once. The sample comes from a study of spatial heterogeneity in lung cancer.

Sequenced here: PBMCs, sampled at surgery. The receptor was isolated from a male donor with early-stage non-small cell lung cancer. The chain has TRBV19 and TRBJ2-1; 12 bases align to TRBD2. CDR3 DNA sequence: TGTGCCAGTAGTATGCTAGCGGGGGGGTACAATGAGCAGTTCTTC. Translation: CASSMLAGGYNEQFF.